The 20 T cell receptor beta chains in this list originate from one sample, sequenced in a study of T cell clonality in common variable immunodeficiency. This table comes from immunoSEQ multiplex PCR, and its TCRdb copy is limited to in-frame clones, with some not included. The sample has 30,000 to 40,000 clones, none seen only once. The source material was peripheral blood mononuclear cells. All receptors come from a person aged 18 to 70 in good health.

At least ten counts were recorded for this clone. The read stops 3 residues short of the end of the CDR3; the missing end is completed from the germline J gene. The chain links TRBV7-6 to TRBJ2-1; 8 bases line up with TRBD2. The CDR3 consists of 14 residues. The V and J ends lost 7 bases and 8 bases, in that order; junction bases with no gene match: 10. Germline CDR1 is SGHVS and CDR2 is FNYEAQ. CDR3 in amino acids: CASKLTPGGDEQFF. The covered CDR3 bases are TGTGCCAGCAAGCTTACCCCGGGAGGGGATGAG.

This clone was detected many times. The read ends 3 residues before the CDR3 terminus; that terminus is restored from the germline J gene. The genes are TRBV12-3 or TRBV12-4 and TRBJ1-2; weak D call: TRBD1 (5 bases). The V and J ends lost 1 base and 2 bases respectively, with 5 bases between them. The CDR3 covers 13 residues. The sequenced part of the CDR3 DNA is TGTGCCAGCAGTTTAGAGGGGAACTATGGC. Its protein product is CASSLEGNYG. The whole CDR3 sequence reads CASSLEGNYGYTF.

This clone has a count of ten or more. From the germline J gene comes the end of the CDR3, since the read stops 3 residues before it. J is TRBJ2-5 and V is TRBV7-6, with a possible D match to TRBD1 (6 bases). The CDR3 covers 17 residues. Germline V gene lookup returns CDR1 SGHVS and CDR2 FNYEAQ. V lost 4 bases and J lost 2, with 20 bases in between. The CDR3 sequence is CASSSVFGTLNQETQYF. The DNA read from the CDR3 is TGTGCCAGCAGCTCGGTCTTCGGGACACTTAATCAAGAGACC.

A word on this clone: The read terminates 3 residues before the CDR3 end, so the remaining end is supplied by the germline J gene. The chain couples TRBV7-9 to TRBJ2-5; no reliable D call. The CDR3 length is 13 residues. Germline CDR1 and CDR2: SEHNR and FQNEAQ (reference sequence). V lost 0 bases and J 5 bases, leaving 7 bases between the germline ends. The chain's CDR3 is CASSLAPRETQYF. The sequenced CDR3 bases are TGTGCCAGCAGCTTAGCCCCGAGGGAGACC.

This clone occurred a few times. The CDR3 loop is CASSGLAGAETQYF. CDR3 DNA (partial): TGTGCCAGCAGTGGACTAGCGGGAGCAGAGACC. The V and J genes are TRBV2 and TRBJ2-5; 12 bases align to TRBD2. The read falls 3 residues short of the CDR3 end, and the missing part is taken from the germline J gene. The CDR3 totals 14 residues. Germline CDR1 SNHLY, CDR2 FYNNEI. J was trimmed by 4 bases and V by 4 bases; bases with no gene match: 1. Using reference TRBV2 and TRBJ2-5 for the parts outside the CDR3, the full variable domain is EPEVTQTPSHQVTQMGQEVILRCVPISNHLYFYWYRQILGQKVEFLVSFYNNEISEKSEIFDDQFSVERPDGSNFTLKIRSTKLEDSAMYFCASSGLAGAETQYFGPGTRLLVL.

CDR3 loop: CAWTVGGGSDGQYF. The sequenced CDR3 bases are TGTGCCTGGACCGTGGGCGGGGGCAGTGATGGT. The rearrangement links TRBV30 to TRBJ2-4, with D perhaps matching TRBD2 (7 bases). The sequenced fragment ends 3 residues before the CDR3 boundary, so the rest is inferred from the germline J gene. The CDR3 extends over 14 amino acids. Germline CDR1 and CDR2: GTSNPN and SVGIG (reference sequence).

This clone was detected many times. The CDR3 DNA, read in part, is TGTGCCAGCACACTACAGGGAGGAGGACAGCCC. Amino acid sequence: CASTLQGGGQP. In full, the CDR3 is CASTLQGGGQPQHF. The rearrangement links TRBV12-3 or TRBV12-4 to TRBJ1-5; TRBD1 is a possible D gene (6 bases). With the read ending 3 residues before the CDR3 end, the germline J gene is used to fill in that end. This CDR3 contains 14 residues. V was cut by 7 bases and J by 7 bases, with 17 bases left in between.

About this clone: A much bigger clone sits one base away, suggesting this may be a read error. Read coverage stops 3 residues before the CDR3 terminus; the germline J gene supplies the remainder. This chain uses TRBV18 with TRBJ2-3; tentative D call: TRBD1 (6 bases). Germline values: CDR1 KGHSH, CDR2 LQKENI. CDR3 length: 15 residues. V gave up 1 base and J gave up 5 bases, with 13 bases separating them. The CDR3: CASSPLGRGVDTQYF. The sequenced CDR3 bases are TGTGCCAGCTCACCACTGGGCAGGGGAGTAGATACG.

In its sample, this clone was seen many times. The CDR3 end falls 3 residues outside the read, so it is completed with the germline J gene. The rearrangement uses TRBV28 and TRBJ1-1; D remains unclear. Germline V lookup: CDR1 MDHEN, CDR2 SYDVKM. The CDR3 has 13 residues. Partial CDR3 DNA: TGTGCCAGCAGTTTATTTACAGAGAATGGA. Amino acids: CASSLFTENG. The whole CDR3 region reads CASSLFTENGAFF. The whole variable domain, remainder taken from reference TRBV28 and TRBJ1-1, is DVKVTQSSRYLVKRTGEKVFLECVQDMDHENMFWYRQDPGLGLRLIYFSYDVKMKEKGDIPEGYSVSREKKERFSLILESASTNQTSMYLCASSLFTENGAFFGQGTRLTVV.

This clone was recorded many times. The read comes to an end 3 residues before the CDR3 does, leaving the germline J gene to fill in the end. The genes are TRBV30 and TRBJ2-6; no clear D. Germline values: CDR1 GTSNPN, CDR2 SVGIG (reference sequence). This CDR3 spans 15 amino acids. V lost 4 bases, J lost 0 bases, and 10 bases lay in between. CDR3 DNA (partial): TGTGCCTGGATGCTCGGGTCCTCTGGGGCCAACGTC. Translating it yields CAWMLGSSGANV. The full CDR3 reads CAWMLGSSGANVLTF. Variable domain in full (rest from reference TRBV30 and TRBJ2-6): SQTIHQWPATLVQPVGSPLSLECTVEGTSNPNLYWYRQAAGRGLQLLFYSVGIGQISSEVPQNLSASRPQDRQFILSSKKLLLSDSGFYLCAWMLGSSGANVLTFGAGSRLTVL.

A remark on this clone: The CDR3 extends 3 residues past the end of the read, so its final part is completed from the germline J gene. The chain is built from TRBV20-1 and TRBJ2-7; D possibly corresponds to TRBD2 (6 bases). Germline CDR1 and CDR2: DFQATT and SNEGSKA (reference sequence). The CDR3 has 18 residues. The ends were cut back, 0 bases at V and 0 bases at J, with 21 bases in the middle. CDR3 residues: CSARDERVGGLSSYEQYF. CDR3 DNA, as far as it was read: TGCAGTGCTAGAGATGAACGGGTCGGGGGACTGAGCTCCTACGAG.

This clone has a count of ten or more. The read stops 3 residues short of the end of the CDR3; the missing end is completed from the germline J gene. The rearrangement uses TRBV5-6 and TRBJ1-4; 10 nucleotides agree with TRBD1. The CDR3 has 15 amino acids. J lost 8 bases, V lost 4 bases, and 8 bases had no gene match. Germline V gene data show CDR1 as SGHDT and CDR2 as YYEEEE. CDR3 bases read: TGTGCCAGCAGCACTCCGGGACAGGGGAGAGAAAAA. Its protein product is CASSTPGQGREK. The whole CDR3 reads CASSTPGQGREKLFF.

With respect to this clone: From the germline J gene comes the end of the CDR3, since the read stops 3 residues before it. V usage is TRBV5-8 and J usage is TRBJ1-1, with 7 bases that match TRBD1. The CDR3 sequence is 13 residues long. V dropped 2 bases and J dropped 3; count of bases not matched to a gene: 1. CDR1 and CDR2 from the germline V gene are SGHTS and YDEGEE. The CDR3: CASSLDRDTEAFF. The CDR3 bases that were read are TGTGCCAGCAGCTTAGACAGGGACACTGAA. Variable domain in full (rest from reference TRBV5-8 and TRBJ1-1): EAGVTQSPTHLIKTRGQQATLRCSPISGHTSVYWYQQALGLGLQFLLWYDEGEERNRGNFPPRFSGRQFPNYSSELNVNALELEDSALYLCASSLDRDTEAFFGQGTRLTVV.

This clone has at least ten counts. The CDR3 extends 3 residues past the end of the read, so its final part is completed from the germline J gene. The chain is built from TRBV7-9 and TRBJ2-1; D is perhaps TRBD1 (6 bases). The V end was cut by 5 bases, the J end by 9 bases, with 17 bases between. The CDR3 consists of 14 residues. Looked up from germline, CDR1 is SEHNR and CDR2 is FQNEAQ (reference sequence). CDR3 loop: CASSLTTQGSEQFF. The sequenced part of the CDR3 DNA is TGTGCCAGCAGCCTAACCACACAGGGAAGTGAG.

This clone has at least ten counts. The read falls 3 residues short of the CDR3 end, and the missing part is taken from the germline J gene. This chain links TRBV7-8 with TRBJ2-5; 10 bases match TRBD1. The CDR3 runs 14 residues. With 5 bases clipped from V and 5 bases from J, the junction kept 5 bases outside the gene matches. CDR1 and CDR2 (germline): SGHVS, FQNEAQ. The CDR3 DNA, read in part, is TGTGCCAGCAGCCCGGGACAGGGGAAGGAGACC. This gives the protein CASSPGQGKET. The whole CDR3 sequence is CASSPGQGKETQYF.

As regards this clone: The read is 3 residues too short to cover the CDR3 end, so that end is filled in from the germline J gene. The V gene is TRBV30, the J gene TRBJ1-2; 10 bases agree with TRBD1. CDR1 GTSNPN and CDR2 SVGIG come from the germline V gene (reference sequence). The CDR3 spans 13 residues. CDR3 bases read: TGTGCCTGGGGGGACAGGGGTCCAGGCGAC. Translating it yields CAWGDRGPGD. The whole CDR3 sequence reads CAWGDRGPGDYTF. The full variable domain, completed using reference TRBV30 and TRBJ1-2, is SQTIHQWPATLVQPVGSPLSLECTVEGTSNPNLYWYRQAAGRGLQLLFYSVGIGQISSEVPQNLSASRPQDRQFILSSKKLLLSDSGFYLCAWGDRGPGDYTFGSGTRLTVV.

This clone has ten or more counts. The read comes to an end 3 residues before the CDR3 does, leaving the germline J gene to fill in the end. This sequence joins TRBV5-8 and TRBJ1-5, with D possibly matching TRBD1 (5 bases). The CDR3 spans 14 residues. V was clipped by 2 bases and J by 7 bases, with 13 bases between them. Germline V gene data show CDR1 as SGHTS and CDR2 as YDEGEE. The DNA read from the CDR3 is TGTGCCAGCAGCTTTTCTGGGGGGAACCAGCCC. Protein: CASSFSGGNQP. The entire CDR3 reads CASSFSGGNQPQHF. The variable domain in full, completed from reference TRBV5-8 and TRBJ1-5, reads EAGVTQSPTHLIKTRGQQATLRCSPISGHTSVYWYQQALGLGLQFLLWYDEGEERNRGNFPPRFSGRQFPNYSSELNVNALELEDSALYLCASSFSGGNQPQHFGDGTRLSIL.

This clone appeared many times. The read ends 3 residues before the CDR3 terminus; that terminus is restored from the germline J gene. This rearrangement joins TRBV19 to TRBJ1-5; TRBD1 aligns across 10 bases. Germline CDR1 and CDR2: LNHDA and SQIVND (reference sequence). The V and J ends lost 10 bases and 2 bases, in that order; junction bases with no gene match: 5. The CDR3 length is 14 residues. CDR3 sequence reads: CATAGTGGNQPQHF. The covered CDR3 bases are TGTGCCACTGCGGGGACAGGGGGCAATCAGCCC.

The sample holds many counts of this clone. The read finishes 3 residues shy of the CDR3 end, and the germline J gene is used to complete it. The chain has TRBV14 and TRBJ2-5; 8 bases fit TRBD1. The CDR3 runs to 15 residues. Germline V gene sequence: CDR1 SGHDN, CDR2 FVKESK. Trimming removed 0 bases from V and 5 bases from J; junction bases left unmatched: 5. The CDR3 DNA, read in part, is TGTGCCAGCAGCCAAGAGGCAGGGGGCTGGGAGACC. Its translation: CASSQEAGGWET. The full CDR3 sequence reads CASSQEAGGWETQYF.

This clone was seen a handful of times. The CDR3 loop reads CASSSSIYDYTF. The CDR3 DNA, read in part, is TGTGCCAGCAGCTCTTCTATCTACGAC. The V gene is TRBV7-9, the J gene TRBJ1-2; D is uncertain. From the germline J gene comes the end of the CDR3, since the read stops 3 residues before it. Germline assignment: CDR1 SEHNR and CDR2 FQNEAQ (reference sequence). The CDR3 is 12 amino acids.